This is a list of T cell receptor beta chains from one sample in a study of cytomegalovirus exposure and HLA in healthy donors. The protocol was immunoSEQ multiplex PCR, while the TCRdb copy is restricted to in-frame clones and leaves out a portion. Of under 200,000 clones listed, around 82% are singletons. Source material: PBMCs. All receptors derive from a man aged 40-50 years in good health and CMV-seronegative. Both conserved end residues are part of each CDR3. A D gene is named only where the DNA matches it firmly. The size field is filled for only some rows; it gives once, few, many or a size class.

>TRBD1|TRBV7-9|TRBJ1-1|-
TGTGCCAGCAGCTTAGGAGGGGGCAACACTGAAGCTTTCTTT
CASSLGGGNTEAFF
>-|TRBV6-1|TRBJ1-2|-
TGTGCCAGCAGTGAAGAGAGGCCTCTCTATGGCTACACCTTC
CASSEERPLYGYTF
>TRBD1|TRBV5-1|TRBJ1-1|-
TGCGCCAGCAGTACAGGACAGGGGAGGATGAACACTGAAGCTTTCTTT
CASSTGQGRMNTEAFF
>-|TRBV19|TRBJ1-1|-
TGTGCCAGTAGTATAGGGGAGACCTCCGGGCCTTTCTTT
CASSIGETSGPFF
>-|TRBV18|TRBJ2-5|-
TGTGCCAGCTCCGCCGCGGGGTACCAAGAGACCCAGTACTTC
CASSAAGYQETQYF
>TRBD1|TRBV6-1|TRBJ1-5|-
TGTGCCAGCATAAGGGACAGGGGTCAGCCCCAGCATTTT
CASIRDRGQPQHF
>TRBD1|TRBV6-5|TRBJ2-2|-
TGTGCCAGCAGCCCCAGACAGGGCCAAGGGGAGCTGTTTTTT
CASSPRQGQGELFF
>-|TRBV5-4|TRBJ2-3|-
TGTGCCAGCAGCTCTGGGGGGGACAGGTCAGATACGCAGTATTTT
CASSSGGDRSDTQYF
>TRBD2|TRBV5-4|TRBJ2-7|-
TGTGCCAGCAGCTACGGGACTAGCGGGACTGGGGTGCAGTACTTC
CASSYGTSGTGVQYF
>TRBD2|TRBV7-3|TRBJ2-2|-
TGTGCCAGCAGCCGCCTAGCTAGCGGGAGGGCCCGGACCGGGGAGCTGTTTTTT
CASSRLASGRARTGELFF
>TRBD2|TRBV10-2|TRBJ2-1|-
TGCGCCAGCACTCTAGCGGGGGGGCGGCATGAGCAGTTCTTC
CASTLAGGRHEQFF
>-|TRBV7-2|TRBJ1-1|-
TGTGCCAGCAGCAAAAGGAGGGCTGAAGCTTTCTTT
CASSKRRAEAFF
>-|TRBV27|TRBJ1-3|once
TGTGCCAGCAGTTTAGTGGCTCCGGGGTACTCTGGAAACACCATATATTTT
CASSLVAPGYSGNTIYF
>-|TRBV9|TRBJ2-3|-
TGTGCCAGCAGCGTAAAACAGGGTTGGACAGATACGCAGTATTTT
CASSVKQGWTDTQYF
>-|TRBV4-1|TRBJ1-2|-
TGCGCCAGCAGCCAGGCAGGGCTCGACTATGGCTACACCTTC
CASSQAGLDYGYTF
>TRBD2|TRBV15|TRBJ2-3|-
TGTGCCACCAGCTTGCTTGGGGGAGGGAGCGACGATACGCAGTATTTT
CATSLLGGGSDDTQYF
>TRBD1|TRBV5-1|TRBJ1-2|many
TGCGCCAGCAGCTTGAGCAGGGGGCCAGTCTATGGCTACACCTTC
CASSLSRGPVYGYTF
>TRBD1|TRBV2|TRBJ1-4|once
TGTGCCAGCAGTGCCAGGGGGCGTTTAACTAATGAAAAACTGTTTTTT
CASSARGRLTNEKLFF
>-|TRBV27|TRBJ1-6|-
TGTGCCAGCAGTTCGAAGGAGAAAAGATGGTATTCACCCCTCCACTTT
CASSSKEKRWYSPLHF
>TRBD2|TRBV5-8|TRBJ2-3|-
TGTGCCAGCAGCTTCCAGCGGGGGAGGGATACGCAGTATTTT
CASSFQRGRDTQYF
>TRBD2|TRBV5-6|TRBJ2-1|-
TGTGCCAGCAGCTTTCTCAGCGGGAGCTCCTACAATGAGCAGTTCTTC
CASSFLSGSSYNEQFF